The next 18 T cell receptor beta chains were all read from a single sample in a study of T cell clonality in common variable immunodeficiency (dated by TCRdb to the mid-2010s). Library preparation used the immunoSEQ multiplex PCR assay. What TCRdb holds here is the immuneACCESS table cut down to in-frame rearrangements. Part of the clones is not present; checked against another copy, under half of the missing clones reflect an unresolved V gene, and the others are unexplained. Across this sample, tens of thousands of clones were tabulated and none appeared just once. The top ten constitute about 6.5% of the sample. Sample: peripheral blood mononuclear cells. The receptors here all came from a person aged 18 to 70 in good health.

In this sample, this clone turned up many times. Read coverage stops 3 residues before the CDR3 terminus; the germline J gene supplies the remainder. The chain employs TRBV12-3 or TRBV12-4 and TRBJ1-2, with TRBD1 as a possible D gene (5 bases). V was shortened by 4 bases and J by 4 bases, with 16 bases between the two germline ends. The CDR3 extends over 15 amino acids. The CDR3 bases that were read are TGTGCCAGCAGTTCCCGGGACGGGGGGGGCTATGGC. Translated, it gives CASSSRDGGGYG. The CDR3, in full, reads CASSSRDGGGYGYTF.

This clone was detected a few times. This may arise from a read error, as a much more abundant clone is one base away. This CDR3 is also generated by other DNA sequences in the sample. The CDR3 sequence is CASSYKDQGGNTIYF. The sequenced part of the CDR3 DNA is TGTGCCAGCAGCTACAAGGACCAGGGAGGAAACACA. The chain has TRBV7-9 and TRBJ1-3, with D maybe TRBD1 (5 bases). The CDR3 end falls 3 residues outside the read, so it is completed with the germline J gene. The germline CDR1 and CDR2 sequences are SEHNR and FQNEAQ (reference sequence). The CDR3 runs to 15 residues.

This clone was detected ten times or more. The CDR3 goes on 3 residues after the read ends, and that part is filled in from the germline J gene. V usage is TRBV5-1 and J usage is TRBJ2-2, with D possibly matching TRBD1 (6 bases). CDR3 size: 17 residues. Germline lookup yields CDR1 SGHRS and CDR2 YFSETQ. Trimming shortened V by 4 bases and J by 4 bases, and 20 bases separated the two germline ends. The chain's CDR3 is CASSATRTERGTGELFF. CDR3 DNA, as far as it was read: TGCGCCAGCAGCGCGACAAGGACAGAACGGGGCACCGGGGAG.

This clone showed up many times. Read data end 3 residues before the CDR3 end; the end is taken from the germline J gene. V usage is TRBV5-1 and J usage is TRBJ1-2, with TRBD1 identical over 7 bases. V lost 8 bases to trimming and J lost 7 bases; unmatched junction nucleotides: 14. The CDR3 has 14 residues. Germline values: CDR1 SGHRS, CDR2 YFSETQ. The covered CDR3 bases are TGCGCCAGTATGCTGGGGACAGACCAGCTTGGC. It encodes CASMLGTDQLG. The complete CDR3 reads CASMLGTDQLGYTF.

In its sample, this clone was seen many times. The sequence runs out 3 residues before the end of the CDR3; the remainder is reconstructed from the germline J gene. The chain has TRBV19 and TRBJ1-2, with 7 bases aligning to TRBD1. The CDR3 is made up of 15 amino acids. The ends lost 4 bases at V and 5 bases at J; junction bases unmatched: 10. Germline assignment: CDR1 LNHDA and CDR2 SQIVND (reference sequence). The CDR3 reads CASSRSGTETYGYTF. The CDR3 bases that were read are TGTGCCAGTAGTAGGTCTGGGACAGAAACATATGGC.

This clone was counted at least ten times. Read coverage stops 3 residues before the CDR3 terminus; the germline J gene supplies the remainder. This sequence joins TRBV5-1 and TRBJ1-1, with D tentatively TRBD1 (5 bases). The CDR3 is 13 residues long. CDR1 and CDR2 (germline): SGHRS, YFSETQ. V lost 2 bases and J 1 base, leaving 6 bases between the germline ends. The sequenced part of the CDR3 DNA is TGCGCCAGCAGCTTTACAGGGAACACTGAA. It specifies CASSFTGNTE. The full CDR3 sequence reads CASSFTGNTEAFF.

This clone has ten or more counts. The read is 3 residues too short to cover the CDR3 end, so that end is filled in from the germline J gene. The chain is built from TRBV12-5 and TRBJ2-1; TRBD2 aligns across 10 bases. Germline values: CDR1 LGHNT, CDR2 FRNRAP. The V segment lost 0 bases and the J segment 0 bases; nucleotides outside the gene matches: 8. CDR3 length: 19 amino acids. CDR3 bases read: TGTGCTAGTGGTTTGGTAAAAGCGGGGGGGTGGAGCTCCTACAATGAG. Its protein is CASGLVKAGGWSSYNE. From start to end, the CDR3 is CASGLVKAGGWSSYNEQFF.

This clone has ten or more counts. The read is 3 residues too short to cover the CDR3 end, so that end is filled in from the germline J gene. J is TRBJ2-3 and V is TRBV19; 7 nucleotides match TRBD2. CDR3 size: 14 residues. Germline V gene lookup returns CDR1 LNHDA and CDR2 SQIVND (reference sequence). The sequenced part of the CDR3 DNA is TGTGCCAGTTCCTCAGTGCGGGAGCAAGAGACG. Encoded protein: CASSSVREQET. The CDR3 in its entirety is CASSSVREQETQYF.

Ten or more counts support this clone. The read ends 3 residues before the CDR3 terminus; that terminus is restored from the germline J gene. V and J are TRBV20-1 and TRBJ1-1; no definite D call. V lost 7 bases and J lost 0, with 9 bases in between. CDR1 and CDR2 from the germline V gene are DFQATT and SNEGSKA (reference sequence). The CDR3 is 12 amino acids. CDR3 amino acids: CSVERVNTEAFF. The covered CDR3 bases are TGCAGTGTTGAGAGGGTGAACACTGAA.

This clone occurred a few times. The CDR3 extends 3 residues past the end of the read, so its final part is completed from the germline J gene. The chain links TRBV18 to TRBJ1-2; a weak D match, TRBD1 (6 bases). Germline V lookup: CDR1 KGHSH, CDR2 LQKENI. The CDR3 has 13 amino acids. Partial CDR3 DNA: TGTGCCAGCTCAACTGGACAGCAAGGGGAC. This codes for CASSTGQQGD. The entire CDR3 is CASSTGQQGDYTF.

The table lists this clone with a few counts. The CDR3 end is not reached by the read, which stops 3 residues before it; the germline J gene fills it in. The sample has other DNA sequences that encode this CDR3 too. This sequence joins TRBV18 and TRBJ2-1; 7 bases are shared with TRBD2. The germline CDR1 and CDR2 sequences are KGHSH and LQKENI. The CDR3 sequence is 16 residues long. The ends lost 6 bases at V and 3 bases at J; junction bases unmatched: 11. The CDR3 is CASSPPAGGIYNEQFF. Partial CDR3 DNA: TGTGCCAGCTCCCCCCCCGCCGGGGGGATCTACAATGAG.

The sequenced CDR3 bases are TGTGCCAGCAGCCAAGATCAGATACGAAGAGATACC. Translating it yields CASSQDQIRRDT. The CDR3 reads in full as CASSQDQIRRDTQYF. This chain joins TRBV14 and TRBJ2-5; D unclear. The read comes to an end 3 residues before the CDR3 does, leaving the germline J gene to fill in the end. The CDR3 totals 15 residues. Germline CDR1 and CDR2: SGHDN and FVKESK.

This clone was seen at least ten times. The CDR3 is cut off 3 residues early in the read; its end comes from the germline J gene. The V and J genes are TRBV6-1 and TRBJ1-2, with D possibly being TRBD1 (6 bases). Trimming removed 2 bases from V and 5 bases from J, with 21 bases in between. The germline gives CDR1 MNHNS, CDR2 SASEGT. The CDR3 runs to 17 residues. The CDR3 loop reads CASSEKVGGAPPYGYTF. CDR3 DNA (partial): TGTGCCAGCAGTGAAAAAGTCGGGGGGGCTCCACCGTATGGC.

Ten or more counts support this clone. The read comes to an end 3 residues before the CDR3 does, leaving the germline J gene to fill in the end. V usage is TRBV5-1 and J usage is TRBJ2-2; D unresolved. CDR1 and CDR2 from the germline V gene are SGHRS and YFSETQ. This CDR3 has 13 amino acids. Trimming shortened V by 0 bases and J by 7 bases, and 7 bases separated the two germline ends. CDR3: CASSLEGDGELFF. Incomplete CDR3 DNA: TGCGCCAGCAGCTTGGAGGGTGACGGGGAG.

As regards this clone: A much more abundant neighbour one base away suggests this may be a read error. The sequenced fragment ends 3 residues before the CDR3 boundary, so the rest is inferred from the germline J gene. The chain has TRBV7-2 and TRBJ2-2; weak D call: TRBD2 (7 bases). Germline CDR1 and CDR2: SGHTA and FQGNSA. The CDR3 has 15 residues. The sequenced CDR3 bases are TGTGCCAGCAGCTCGGGGGGCAGTCCTTCCGAAAAG. It yields the protein CASSSGGSPSEK. The whole CDR3 protein reads CASSSGGSPSEKLFF.

This clone was seen ten or more times. The read gets to within 3 residues of the CDR3 end, and the germline J gene fills in the rest. The chain links TRBV4-1 to TRBJ1-6; D is perhaps TRBD1 (6 bases). The CDR3 sequence is 14 residues long. Trimming pared 1 base from V and 11 bases from J, leaving 12 bases between. Germline V gene lookup returns CDR1 MGHRA and CDR2 YSYEKL. CDR3 protein: CASSQGTGQPPLHF. Incomplete CDR3 DNA: TGCGCCAGCAGCCAAGGAACAGGGCAGCCACCC.

This clone showed up many times. From the germline J gene comes the end of the CDR3, since the read stops 3 residues before it. This same CDR3 is encoded by further DNA sequences in the sample. The chain combines TRBV29-1 with TRBJ2-7, with D possibly being TRBD1 (6 bases). The length of the CDR3 is 13 residues. Germline values: CDR1 SQVTM, CDR2 ANQGSEA. Deletions cut 6 bases from V and 1 base from J, with 13 bases between. The CDR3 loop is CSVETGGSYEQYF. The CDR3 bases that were read are TGCAGCGTCGAGACAGGCGGGTCCTACGAG.

This clone was counted only a few times. Read sequence stops 3 residues before the CDR3 end, and the germline J gene provides the missing end. This chain uses TRBV5-1 with TRBJ1-4, with 7 bases matching TRBD1. This CDR3 has 14 amino acids. Per the germline V gene, CDR1 is SGHRS and CDR2 is YFSETQ. CDR3 DNA, as far as it was read: TGCGCCAGCAGCAAAACACAGGGGAATCCACCA. Its translation: CASSKTQGNPP. The CDR3, in full, reads CASSKTQGNPPLFF.